A single sample gave rise to the 25 T cell receptor beta chains below, sequenced in a study of blood T cells in healthy people across ages. Together with a sample-barcoded 5' primer, a J-beta primer mix was included in a second PCR lasting roughly 6 to 12 cycles. One entry per CDR3 protein results from TCRdb running MiXCR on the 5' RACE reads. The data hold around 1,700,000 distinct CDR3 sequences, with approximately 30% observed a single time. What was sequenced was blood. Receptors were obtained from a young woman in good health.

The table lists this clonotype with many counts. The gene calls are TRBV28 and TRBJ2-1; TRBD2 agrees at 7 bases. CDR1 is MDHEN and CDR2 is SYDVKM in the germline V gene. The CDR3 is 15 amino acids. V was pared by 5 bases and J by 10 bases, with 14 bases of the junction left unmatched. The CDR3 DNA sequence: TGTGCCAGCAGTCAAGCTGACGGTCGCGGGGGAGAGCAGTTCTTC. Amino acid sequence: CASSQADGRGGEQFF.

Concerning this clonotype: This may stem from a read error, because a much larger clone lies one nucleotide away. This rearrangement joins TRBV6-2 or TRBV6-3 to TRBJ2-7, with D unclear. The ends were cut back, 5 bases at V and 6 bases at J, with 26 bases in the middle. This CDR3 is built from 17 residues. The germline CDR1 and CDR2 sequences are MNHEY and SVGEGT. CDR3 in amino acids: CASSRTPSFWSCSEQYF. In nucleotides, the CDR3 is TGTGCCAGCAGTCGAACGCCCTCTTTCTGGAGTTGCAGCGAGCAGTACTTC.

The chain carries TRBV7-6 and TRBJ1-2; maybe TRBD1 (6 bases). From germline, CDR1 is SGHVS and CDR2 FNYEAQ. V was pared by 5 bases and J by 4 bases, with 26 bases between. CDR3 length equals 18 residues. This chain's CDR3 is CASSARIRGPRGIYGYTF. The CDR3, as DNA: TGTGCCAGCAGCGCACGAATACGGGGACCAAGGGGGATCTATGGCTACACCTTC.

In the case of this clonotype: A single base separates this from a much larger clone, so it may be a read error. The chain combines TRBV20-1 with TRBJ2-5, with 8 bases lining up with TRBD2. The J call may be incorrect, as the DNA end agrees better with TRBJ2-7. The CDR3 runs to 15 residues. Germline V gene sequence: CDR1 DFQATT, CDR2 SNEGSKA (reference sequence). Here the CDR3 DNA reads TGCAGTGCTAGAGATCGGGAGGGGGGCCCCTACGAGCAGTACTTC. Residues: CSARDREGGPYEQYF.

This chain uses TRBV20-1 with TRBJ1-6; D remains ambiguous. CDR3 length equals 13 residues. V was trimmed by 1 base and J by 14 bases, leaving 15 bases between them. In germline, CDR1 is DFQATT, CDR2 SNEGSKA (reference sequence). The CDR3, as DNA: TGCAGTGCTAGAGTGCCCAGTATTGAAGCCCTCCACTTT. This encodes CSARVPSIEALHF.

The J gene is TRBJ1-4, the V gene TRBV5-1; D remains ambiguous. Germline V gene sequence: CDR1 SGHRS, CDR2 YFSETQ. The V and J ends lost 1 base and 6 bases respectively, with 13 bases between them. The CDR3 runs to 15 residues. The CDR3 DNA reads as TGCGCCAGCAGCTTGCACCGGGGAGGCGATGAAAAACTGTTTTTT. Its translation is CASSLHRGGDEKLFF.

This rearrangement joins TRBV25-1 to TRBJ2-4; 10 bases fit TRBD2. In germline, CDR1 is MGHDK, CDR2 SYGVNS. The length of the CDR3 is 17 residues. V lost 0 bases and J lost 13; bases outside the gene matches: 15. CDR3 residues: CASSEYMRGTSESEQYF. Here the CDR3 DNA reads TGTGCCAGCAGTGAATATATGAGGGGGACTAGCGAAAGTGAGCAGTACTTC.

This clonotype was recorded a few times. The junction and the germline gene differ at one end; a read error may be behind it. The CDR3 here is CVSSEQGLGANVLTF. The CDR3 bases are TGTGTCAGCAGCGAACAGGGCCTCGGGGCCAACGTCCTGACTTTC. The chain recombines TRBV7-9 with TRBJ2-6; perhaps TRBD1 as D (6 bases). CDR1 SEHNR and CDR2 FQNEAQ come from the germline V gene (reference sequence). The CDR3 sequence is 15 residues long.

The chain recombines TRBV11-3 with TRBJ1-1; 8 bases align to TRBD1. With 5 bases clipped from V and 12 bases from J, the junction kept 11 bases outside the gene matches. This CDR3 region has 13 residues. CDR1 and CDR2 (germline): SGHNT, YENEEA. CDR3 DNA sequence: TGTGCCAGCAGCACTACAGGGGGTGCCTCGACTTTCTTT. Its translation: CASSTTGGASTFF.

As concerns this clonotype: It may be a read error: a sequence one base away is much more abundant. The genes are TRBV20-1 and TRBJ2-4; D is possibly TRBD1 (7 bases). The closer fit of TRBJ2-7 to the DNA end suggests the J call may be wrong. Germline V gives CDR1 DFQATT, CDR2 SNEGSKA (reference sequence). The CDR3 sequence is 15 residues long. CDR3 nucleotides: TGCAGTGCTGGAGATCGGGCAGGGGGGTCCTACGAGCAGTACTTC. Translating gives CSAGDRAGGSYEQYF.

The J gene is TRBJ2-2, the V gene TRBV6-6, with a weak D call TRBD2 (5 bases). Between the trimmed V and J ends, which lost 2 bases and 3 bases, there was a span of 16 bases. Germline loops: CDR1 MNHNY, CDR2 SVGAGI (reference sequence). The CDR3 contains 17 residues. The CDR3 spells CASSYPRDSGDTGELFF. In DNA, the CDR3 is TGTGCCAGCAGTTACCCTCGAGATTCCGGGGACACCGGGGAGCTGTTTTTT.

This chain connects TRBV10-1 to TRBJ2-1; the match to TRBD2 covers 11 bases. Germline loops: CDR1 WNHNN, CDR2 SYGVQD (reference sequence). The CDR3 totals 18 residues. The ends lost 3 bases at V and 0 bases at J; junction bases unmatched: 7. Written as DNA, the CDR3 is TGCGCCAGCAGTGATACGGTAGCGGGGGGGAGCTCCTACAATGAGCAGTTCTTC. It yields the protein CASSDTVAGGSSYNEQFF.

The chain uses TRBV9 and TRBJ2-2; 9 bases are a match to TRBD1. Germline values: CDR1 SGDLS, CDR2 YYNGEE. The V gene end was trimmed by 4 bases and the J gene end by 0 bases; junction bases not matched to a gene: 4. The CDR3 runs to 16 residues. The CDR3 spells CASSKQGAPNTGELFF. The DNA of the CDR3 is TGTGCCAGCAGCAAACAGGGGGCTCCGAACACCGGGGAGCTGTTTTTT.

The rearrangement joins TRBV28 to TRBJ2-1, with 11 bases that match TRBD2. The germline V gene has CDR1 MDHEN and CDR2 SYDVKM. Trimming took 7 bases from V and 9 from J; bases not matched to a gene: 11. The CDR3 is 15 residues long. The CDR3 is CASISSGGGFGEQFF. DNA of the CDR3: TGTGCCAGCATTAGTAGCGGGGGGGGCTTCGGTGAGCAGTTCTTC.

The sample holds a few counts of this clonotype. The rearrangement links TRBV7-2 to TRBJ2-5; the match to TRBD2 covers 10 bases. V was clipped by 5 bases and J by 5 bases; unmatched bases: 5. Germline-derived CDR1 and CDR2 are SGHTA and FQGNSA. The length of the CDR3 is 14 residues. The CDR3: CASSPSGRDETQYF. The CDR3 nucleotides are TGTGCCAGCAGCCCGAGCGGGAGGGACGAGACCCAGTACTTC. Based on the CDR3 plus reference TRBV7-2 and TRBJ2-5, the full variable domain is GAGVSQSPSNKVTEKGKDVELRCDPISGHTALYWYRQSLGQGLEFLIYFQGNSAPDKSGLPSDRFSAERTGGSVSTLTIQRTQQEDSAVYLCASSPSGRDETQYFGPGTRLLVL.

A single count supports this clonotype. CDR3 bases: TGTGCCAGCAGGTTGGACAGGGGGAGCCACGAGCAGTACTTC. This translates into CASRLDRGSHEQYF. The V and J genes are TRBV7-2 and TRBJ2-7; 10 nucleotides match TRBD1. The trim removed 6 bases at V and 5 bases at J, leaving 7 bases unmatched. The CDR3 runs to 14 residues. Germline V gene data show CDR1 as SGHTA and CDR2 as FQGNSA.

The chain joins TRBV6-6 to TRBJ1-1; perhaps TRBD1 as D (6 bases). The length of the CDR3 is 14 residues. Germline V lookup: CDR1 MNHNY, CDR2 SVGAGI (reference sequence). Deletions cut 2 bases from V and 8 bases from J, with 15 bases between. The CDR3 sequence is CASSYASGAREAFF. CDR3 in DNA: TGTGCCAGCAGTTACGCGTCAGGGGCGAGGGAAGCTTTCTTT.

At least ten counts were recorded for this clonotype. The V call is TRBV6-7, the J call TRBJ2-5; TRBD2 agrees at 7 bases. TRBV6-7 counts as an open reading frame of uncertain function. The CDR3 runs to 15 residues. The V segment lost 4 bases and the J segment 4 bases; nucleotides outside the gene matches: 9. The CDR3 sequence: CASSSLGGRRETQYF. The CDR3 bases are TGTGCCAGCAGTTCGCTTGGCGGGAGAAGAGAGACCCAGTACTTC.

The table lists this clonotype with a few counts. The genes are TRBV11-2 and TRBJ2-7, with TRBD1 identical over 11 bases. The CDR3 spans 16 residues. Losses at the gene ends were 2 bases for V and 3 bases for J; bases not matched to a gene: 6. Germline V lookup: CDR1 SGHAT, CDR2 FQNNGV. CDR3 sequence: CASSLTTGTGGYEQYF. CDR3 DNA: TGTGCCAGCAGCTTAACGACCGGGACAGGGGGCTACGAGCAGTACTTC.

CDR3 DNA: TGTGCCAGCAGTTACTGGGGCGTCAACTCCTACAATGAGCAGTTCTTC. Translation gives CASSYWGVNSYNEQFF. The chain couples TRBV6-2 or TRBV6-3 to TRBJ2-1, with D maybe TRBD1 (5 bases). Trimming took 1 base from V and 0 from J, leaving 10 bases between them. The germline CDR1 and CDR2 sequences are MNHEY and SVGEGT. The CDR3 covers 16 residues.

The chain couples TRBV4-3 to TRBJ1-2; TRBD1 is a possible D gene (6 bases). This CDR3 is 14 amino acids long. The germline gives CDR1 LGHNA, CDR2 YSLEER. Trimming removed 0 bases at V and 10 bases at J, with 15 bases between. In nucleotides, the CDR3 is TGCGCCAGCAGCCAAGATGGGGGGGGCCATGACTACACCTTC. Translation gives CASSQDGGGHDYTF.

The chain has TRBV3-1 and TRBJ2-7; D gene ambiguous. The CDR3 has 14 amino acids. Germline CDR1 reads LGHDT; CDR2 reads YNNKEL (reference sequence). V was cut by 0 bases and J by 2 bases, with 8 bases left in between. The DNA of the CDR3 is TGTGCCAGCAGCCAAGATGTGCCGGCCTACGAGCAGTACTTC. Protein: CASSQDVPAYEQYF.

This clonotype turned up a few times. The chain joins TRBV7-9 to TRBJ2-6; 9 positions agree with TRBD2. After removal of 4 bases from V and 2 bases from J, the junction contained 9 bases not matched to a gene. The V gene's germline CDR1 is SEHNR and CDR2 FQNEAQ (reference sequence). This CDR3 is built from 18 residues. Here the CDR3 reads CASSSPWTSEAGANVLTF. Here the CDR3 DNA reads TGTGCCAGCAGCTCCCCATGGACTAGCGAGGCTGGGGCCAACGTCCTGACTTTC.

There are a few counts of this clonotype. The chain uses TRBV5-5 and TRBJ2-5, with D tentatively TRBD1 (6 bases). CDR3 length: 13 amino acids. Trimming took 4 bases from V and 7 from J, leaving 14 bases between them. Germline V lookup: CDR1 SGHKS, CDR2 YYEKEE (reference sequence). This chain's CDR3 is CASSPLGGRTQYF. The DNA of the CDR3 is TGTGCCAGCAGCCCGCTAGGGGGTCGGACCCAGTACTTC. The complete variable domain, with remaining parts taken from reference TRBV5-5 and TRBJ2-5, reads DAGVTQSPTHLIKTRGQQVTLRCSPISGHKSVSWYQQVLGQGPQFIFQYYEKEERGRGNFPDRFSARQFPNYSSELNVNALLLGDSALYLCASSPLGGRTQYFGPGTRLLVL.

Turning to this clonotype: At one boundary the junction diverges from the germline segment, which might be a read error. The chain recombines TRBV28 with TRBJ1-5; 12 positions match TRBD1. The CDR3 runs to 17 residues. Germline CDR1 is MDHEN and CDR2 is SYDVKM. The CDR3 bases are TGTGCCAGCAGTTTCCCCGGGACAGGGGGCAGCATTCAGCCCCAGCATTTT. Its translation is CASSFPGTGGSIQPQHF.